The 21 T cell receptor beta chains reported below all come from one sample, sequenced in a study of shared clonotypes between healthy human individuals. Selected positively for CCR7 and CD45RO-negative, naive CD8 cells excluded terminally differentiated effector memory CD45RA+ cells. Some clones are missing from TCRdb's copy, which holds only in-frame ones; the method was immunoSEQ multiplex PCR. This table has around 560,000 clones, around 96% appearing once. Sequencing was carried out using naive CD8+ T cells sorted from blood. All receptors derive from a woman in her 30s in good health.

The CDR3 is CSVVGPSTNEKLFF. CDR3 nucleotides: TGCAGCGTTGTGGGGCCGTCAACTAATGAAAAACTGTTTTTT. V and J are TRBV29-1 and TRBJ1-4, with D possibly matching TRBD1 (5 bases). Germline V gene data show CDR1 as SQVTM and CDR2 as ANQGSEA. V lost 4 bases, J lost 0 bases, and 9 bases lay in between. The CDR3 contains 14 residues.

The V call is TRBV27, the J call TRBJ2-7; 9 bases line up with TRBD2. This CDR3 has 15 residues. Germline assignment: CDR1 MNHEY and CDR2 SMNVEV (reference sequence). V dropped 2 bases and J dropped 4; count of bases not matched to a gene: 6. The CDR3 spells CASSLRLAEMYEQYF. For the CDR3, the DNA is TGTGCCAGCAGTTTAAGACTAGCGGAAATGTACGAGCAGTACTTC.

This clone was seen just once. This chain uses TRBV5-1 with TRBJ2-7; no definite D call. Germline values: CDR1 SGHRS, CDR2 YFSETQ. V was shortened by 0 bases and J by 3 bases, with 10 bases between the two germline ends. CDR3 length: 14 amino acids. CDR3 coding DNA: TGCGCCAGCAGCTTGGCCGCGGCGTACTACGAGCAGTACTTC. It yields the protein CASSLAAAYYEQYF.

As for this clone: The same CDR3 can be traced to other DNA sequences in this sample. The V call is TRBV27, the J call TRBJ2-7, with TRBD2 matching over 7 bases. The germline V gene encodes CDR1 MNHEY and CDR2 SMNVEV (reference sequence). The CDR3 runs 13 residues. The V and J ends lost 5 bases and 3 bases, in that order; junction bases with no gene match: 4. The DNA for the CDR3 is TGTGCCAGCAGTCCCCCGGGAGGCTACGAGCAGTACTTC. Translating it yields CASSPPGGYEQYF.

The chain uses TRBV5-4 and TRBJ2-7, with D maybe TRBD2 (6 bases). This CDR3 is 12 amino acids long. V gave up 4 bases and J gave up 7 bases, with 12 bases separating them. Per germline, CDR1 SGHNT and CDR2 YYREEE (reference sequence). DNA for the CDR3: TGTGCCAGCAGCGAGTCGGCGGGAGAGCAGTACTTC. Its translation is CASSESAGEQYF.

The genes are TRBV2 and TRBJ1-2; a possible D gene is TRBD1 (5 bases). CDR3 length equals 13 residues. Germline CDR1 is SNHLY and CDR2 is FYNNEI. V lost 3 bases and J 5 bases, leaving 10 bases between the germline ends. The CDR3 protein is CASSEQGGYGYTF. The CDR3 nucleotides are TGTGCCAGCAGTGAGCAGGGAGGGTATGGCTACACCTTC. The entire variable domain, with the rest obtained from reference TRBV2 and TRBJ1-2, is as follows: EPEVTQTPSHQVTQMGQEVILRCVPISNHLYFYWYRQILGQKVEFLVSFYNNEISEKSEIFDDQFSVERPDGSNFTLKIRSTKLEDSAMYFCASSEQGGYGYTFGSGTRLTVV.

The CDR3 reads CASSPGLAGVFNYEQYF. The DNA of the CDR3 is TGTGCCAGCAGCCCCGGACTAGCGGGAGTTTTTAACTACGAGCAGTACTTC. The chain joins TRBV7-8 to TRBJ2-7; the match to TRBD2 covers 13 bases. This CDR3 spans 17 amino acids. The germline V gene encodes CDR1 SGHVS and CDR2 FQNEAQ. With V trimmed by 5 bases and J by 3 bases, 10 bases remained unmatched.

V and J are TRBV7-8 and TRBJ2-2; 10 nucleotides line up with TRBD2. CDR1 is SGHVS and CDR2 is FQNEAQ in the germline V gene. The CDR3 has 17 amino acids. J lost 6 bases, V lost 1 base, and 8 bases had no gene match. The CDR3 region is CASSLDSPSGSSGELFF. CDR3 bases: TGTGCCAGCAGCTTAGATAGTCCTAGCGGGAGTTCCGGGGAGCTGTTTTTT.

Details on this clone: Other DNA variants within this sample encode the same CDR3. The gene calls are TRBV7-8 and TRBJ2-7; D gene unclear. Between the trimmed V and J ends, which lost 3 bases and 4 bases, there was a span of 7 bases. This CDR3 comprises 12 residues. Looked up from germline, CDR1 is SGHVS and CDR2 is FQNEAQ. Here the CDR3 reads CASSLVLYEQYF. The CDR3 nucleotides read TGTGCCAGCAGCTTGGTTCTTTACGAGCAGTACTTC.

The chain joins TRBV9 to TRBJ1-1; D is unresolved. V shed 3 bases and J shed 0 bases, with 24 bases lying between them. The CDR3 length is 19 residues. Germline CDR1 and CDR2: SGDLS and YYNGEE. In DNA, the CDR3 is TGTGCCAGCAGCGCTAGGGTGTCCCAGTGGGATAAGATGAACACTGAAGCTTTCTTT. As protein: CASSARVSQWDKMNTEAFF.

V gene TRBV4-1 combines with J gene TRBJ2-5; 8 bases map to TRBD2. With V trimmed by 4 bases and J by 5 bases, 12 bases remained unmatched. CDR1 is MGHRA, CDR2 YSYEKL, per germline. CDR3 size: 16 residues. The CDR3 nucleotides are TGCGCCAGCAGCCTATCCCTTGGGACTAGTGGCGAGACCCAGTACTTC. Translation: CASSLSLGTSGETQYF.

This clone was recorded once. The V and J genes are TRBV30 and TRBJ2-1; 8 bases fit TRBD1. The trim removed 3 bases at V and 5 bases at J, leaving 9 bases unmatched. From germline, CDR1 is GTSNPN and CDR2 SVGIG (reference sequence). The CDR3 spans 15 residues. The CDR3 loop is CAWSHGTGDNNEQFF. The CDR3 DNA reads TGTGCCTGGAGCCACGGGACAGGAGATAACAATGAGCAGTTCTTC.

This sequence joins TRBV7-9 and TRBJ2-2; no reliable D call. The CDR3 extends over 13 amino acids. Germline CDR1 is SEHNR and CDR2 is FQNEAQ (reference sequence). V lost 3 bases, J lost 9 bases, and 11 bases lay in between. CDR3 DNA: TGTGCCAGCAGCTTCCAGTCCGCCTGGGAGCTGTTTTTT. Encoded protein: CASSFQSAWELFF.

This chain links TRBV7-9 with TRBJ1-5; D is undetermined. The CDR3 is 15 residues long. Trimming left V 1 base short and J 0 bases short, with 7 bases between. Germline V gives CDR1 SEHNR, CDR2 FQNEAQ (reference sequence). CDR3 nucleotide sequence: TGTGCCAGCAGCTTAGGGCGGTATAGCAATCAGCCCCAGCATTTT. Translated: CASSLGRYSNQPQHF.

CDR3 bases: TGTGCCAGTAGTATAGGGTCAGGGTCCTACGAGCAGTACTTC. Amino acids: CASSIGSGSYEQYF. The chain uses TRBV19 and TRBJ2-7; possible D gene TRBD1, 5 bases. There are 14 residues in the CDR3. In germline, CDR1 is LNHDA, CDR2 SQIVND (reference sequence). V lost 1 base and J 1 base, leaving 8 bases between the germline ends.

As regards this clone: The sample carries other DNA sequences with the same CDR3. V and J are TRBV9 and TRBJ2-7; TRBD1 or TRBD2 may be the D gene (5 bases each). V was cut by 0 bases and J by 2 bases, with 12 bases left in between. The CDR3 length is 15 residues. Germline values: CDR1 SGDLS, CDR2 YYNGEE. DNA of the CDR3: TGTGCCAGCAGCGTAGGGGGGACCGGGGCCTACGAGCAGTACTTC. It is translated as CASSVGGTGAYEQYF.

The genes are TRBV9 and TRBJ2-7; D perhaps matches TRBD2 (5 bases). Per germline, CDR1 SGDLS and CDR2 YYNGEE. This CDR3 spans 15 amino acids. V was clipped by 0 bases and J by 3 bases, with 13 bases between them. The CDR3 sequence: CASSVGGSARYEQYF. In DNA form, the CDR3 reads TGTGCCAGCAGCGTAGGTGGTAGCGCCCGCTACGAGCAGTACTTC.

This chain joins TRBV2 and TRBJ2-6; the D gene is possibly TRBD1 (5 bases). The CDR3 runs 15 residues. V lost 6 bases to trimming and J lost 0 bases, with 9 bases between them. Germline V gene data show CDR1 as SNHLY and CDR2 as FYNNEI. CDR3 sequence: CASRETDSGANVLTF. The CDR3 region has the DNA TGTGCCAGCAGAGAGACAGACTCTGGGGCCAACGTCCTGACTTTC.

The chain employs TRBV14 and TRBJ2-7, with D maybe TRBD2 (6 bases). The germline V gene has CDR1 SGHDN and CDR2 FVKESK. CDR3 size: 14 residues. V gave up 0 bases and J gave up 1 base, with 7 bases separating them. This chain's CDR3 is CASSQEGGSYEQYF. As DNA, the CDR3 is TGTGCCAGCAGCCAAGAGGGGGGTTCCTACGAGCAGTACTTC. The whole variable domain, filled in from reference TRBV14 and TRBJ2-7, reads EAGVTQFPSHSVIEKGQTVTLRCDPISGHDNLYWYRRVMGKEIKFLLHFVKESKQDESGMPNNRFLAERTGGTYSTLKVQPAELEDSGVYFCASSQEGGSYEQYFGPGTRLTVT.

This rearrangement joins TRBV27 to TRBJ2-3; the D is unclear. V was cut by 4 bases and J by 5 bases, with 10 bases left in between. The CDR3 length is 13 residues. CDR1 is MNHEY and CDR2 is SMNVEV in the germline V gene (reference sequence). The CDR3 DNA sequence: TGTGCCAGCAGTTCATTCTACGGAGATACGCAGTATTTT. Amino acid sequence: CASSSFYGDTQYF.

The chain couples TRBV4-2 to TRBJ2-1, with D possibly matching TRBD2 (6 bases). The CDR3 spans 15 residues. Trimming pared 3 bases from V and 3 bases from J, leaving 12 bases between. The germline V gene encodes CDR1 LGHNA and CDR2 YNFKEQ. The CDR3 DNA sequence: TGTGCCAGCAGCCAGGATAGCGGAAACTACAATGAGCAGTTCTTC. Its protein product is CASSQDSGNYNEQFF.